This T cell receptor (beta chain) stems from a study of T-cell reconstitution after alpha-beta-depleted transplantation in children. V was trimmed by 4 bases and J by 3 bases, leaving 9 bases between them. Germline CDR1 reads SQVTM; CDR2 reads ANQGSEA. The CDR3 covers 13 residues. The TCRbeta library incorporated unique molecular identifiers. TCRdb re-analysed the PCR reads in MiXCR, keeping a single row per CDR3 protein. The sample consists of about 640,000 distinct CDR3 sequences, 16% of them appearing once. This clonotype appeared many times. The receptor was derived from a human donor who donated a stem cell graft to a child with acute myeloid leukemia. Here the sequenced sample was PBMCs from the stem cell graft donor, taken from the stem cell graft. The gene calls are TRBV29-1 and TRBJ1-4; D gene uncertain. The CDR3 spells CSVAPQPNEKLFF. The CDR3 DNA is TGCAGCGTTGCCCCGCAGCCTAATGAAAAACTGTTTTTT.